This TCR beta chain originates from a study of human T cells and chemical hapten exposure. TCRdb fed the RACE reads into MiXCR, producing one record per CDR3 protein. The sample has 95,000 to 150,000 distinct CDR3 sequences, approximately 13% seen once. Time point here: pre-sensitization, week 0. Treatment of the sample: therapeutic diphenylcyclopropenone sensitization with weekly scalp DPC. V gave up 3 bases and J gave up 4 bases, with 13 bases separating them. CDR1 and CDR2 (germline): SGHAT, FQNNGV. The CDR3 consists of 15 residues. This clonotype came up a few times. This receptor was obtained from a woman between 18 and 30 years old with alopecia areata. Some clones in this sample may be carry-over from other donors' samples. V gene TRBV11-2 combines with J gene TRBJ2-1; either TRBD1 or TRBD2 may fit D (5 bases each). The sample was whole blood, taken in connection with sensitization to the hapten diphenylcyclopropenone (DPC). CDR3 DNA sequence: TGTGCCAGCAGCTTTCTTAAGGGACCATACAATGAGCAGTTCTTC. This sequence encodes CASSFLKGPYNEQFF.